This TCR beta chain was sequenced during a study of cytotoxic CD8 clonotypes in ibrutinib-treated CLL. Study-level information: Patients: 11 relapsed/refractory, about 14 treatment-naive, approximately 18 IGHV unmutated. Response sampling took place at median 12 months of treatment, range 6 to 36.

Produced via immunoSEQ multiplex PCR; TCRdb's table is partial and in-frame only. This sample has about 130,000 clones; 79% occur once, and the top ten carry 10% to 15%. To note about this clone: Its antigen remains unidentified.

CDR3 length: 13 residues. Germline V CDR1 and CDR2: SGHAT, FQNNGV. V shed 5 bases and J shed 1 base, with 8 bases lying between them. Study-level findings and limits: For progressing versus sustained-remission patients, sampling times were not the same.

Approximately 2 micrograms of genomic DNA from cryopreserved PBMCs went into TCR beta libraries. This chain joins TRBV11-2 and TRBJ1-1; no clear D. The TCR originated in a human donor with chronic lymphocytic leukemia. Sequenced here: PBMCs, sampled after 12 months of ibrutinib treatment. The CDR3, as DNA: TGTGCCAGCAGCAAAAGGAGGAACACTGAAGCTTTCTTT. It translates to CASSKRRNTEAFF. The complete variable domain, with remaining parts taken from reference TRBV11-2 and TRBJ1-1, reads EAGVAQSPRYKIIEKRQSVAFWCNPISGHATLYWYQQILGQGPKLLIQFQNNGVVDDSQLPKDRFSAERLKGVDSTLKIQPAKLEDSAVYLCASSKRRNTEAFFGQGTRLTVV.